This TCR beta chain was identified in a study of T cell responses to AZD1222 COVID-19 vaccine. Study background: Second doses that came at about 4 or about 12 weeks were put together.

In the case of this clone: What it binds is unknown.

V was cut by 1 base and J by 5 bases, with 14 bases left in between. Germline-derived CDR1 and CDR2 are MDHEN and SYDVKM. The CDR3 extends over 15 amino acids. TCRdb's copy holds only in-frame clones and misses some; the assay was immunoSEQ multiplex PCR. This table has 150,000 to 200,000 clones, 85% to 95% appearing once. Broader study findings: Most donors were white British, females outnumbered males, and clonal diversity was possibly underestimated.

This receptor was identified in an adult in good health. The source material was peripheral blood, sampled on day 0 of AZD1222 vaccination. The V and J genes are TRBV28 and TRBJ1-2; the D gene is possibly TRBD1 (6 bases). CDR3 bases: TGTGCCAGCAGTTTATCCCCGGGGACAATTTATGGCTACACCTTC. Encoded protein: CASSLSPGTIYGYTF.